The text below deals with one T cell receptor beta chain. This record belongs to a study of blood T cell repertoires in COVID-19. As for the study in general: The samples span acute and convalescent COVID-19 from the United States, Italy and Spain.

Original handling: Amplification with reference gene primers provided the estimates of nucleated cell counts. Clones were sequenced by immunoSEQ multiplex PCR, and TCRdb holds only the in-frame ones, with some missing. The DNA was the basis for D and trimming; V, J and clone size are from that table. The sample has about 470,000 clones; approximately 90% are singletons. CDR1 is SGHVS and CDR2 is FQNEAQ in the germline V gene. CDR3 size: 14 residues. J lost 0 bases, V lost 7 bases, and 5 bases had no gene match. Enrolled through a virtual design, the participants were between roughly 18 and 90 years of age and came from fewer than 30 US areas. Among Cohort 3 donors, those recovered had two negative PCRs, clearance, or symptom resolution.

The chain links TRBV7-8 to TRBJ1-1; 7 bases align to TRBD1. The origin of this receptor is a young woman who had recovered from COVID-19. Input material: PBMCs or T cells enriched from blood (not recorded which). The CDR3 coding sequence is TGTGCCAGCACCCCGGACAGGTTGAACACTGAAGCTTTCTTT. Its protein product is CASTPDRLNTEAFF.